This T cell receptor (beta chain) is drawn from a study of blood T cell repertoires in COVID-19. The wider study: Both acute and convalescent COVID-19 samples were obtained from the United States, Italy and Spain.

This clone was seen a single time. As processed by the authors: Reference gene primer amplification in the assay estimated nucleated cell counts. Sequencing used immunoSEQ multiplex PCR; TCRdb keeps in-frame clones, though not all of them. V and J calls and clone size follow that table, whereas D and trimming were derived from the DNA. The repertoire holds under 75,000 clones, with 75% to 90% as singletons. The V gene's germline CDR1 is SNHLY and CDR2 FYNNEI. This CDR3 region has 11 residues. V gave up 7 bases and J gave up 2 bases, with 5 bases separating them. The sequence came from a man between 65 and 85 years old who had recovered from COVID-19. V is TRBV2 and J is TRBJ1-2; D is ambiguous. What was sequenced was peripheral blood. The CDR3 nucleotides read TGTGCCAGCAAACAGAACTATGGCTACACCTTC. This sequence encodes CASKQNYGYTF.